This T cell receptor beta chain was found in a study of T cell responses to AZD1222 COVID-19 vaccine. General study points: Targeting of unmutated variant regions was reportedly seen in nearly half of spike-specific TCRs. It should be noted that donors were predominantly white British and more often female, and clonal diversity was possibly underestimated. Dominant CD4 TCR responses targeted spike regions 160-218 and 743-854. It was only after the peak T cell response that any repertoires were sampled.

Concerning this clone itself: What it recognizes is unknown.

The CDR3 contains 14 residues. CDR1 is SGHKS and CDR2 is YYEKEE in the germline V gene (reference sequence). Trimming pared 0 bases from V and 8 bases from J, leaving 12 bases between. Assay: immunoSEQ multiplex PCR; the TCRdb copy retains only in-frame clones and omits some. The profile covers fewer than 120,000 clones, with 70% to 90% appearing a single time and 15% taken by the ten largest. The sample was peripheral blood, taken 28 days after the second AZD1222 dose. The receptor's source is an adult who received the AZD1222 COVID-19 vaccine. This chain links TRBV5-5 with TRBJ2-4; D could derive from TRBD1 or TRBD2 (6 bases each). DNA for the CDR3: TGTGCCAGCAGCTTGGGGGAGGCAGGGGACATTCAGTACTTC. This translates into CASSLGEAGDIQYF.